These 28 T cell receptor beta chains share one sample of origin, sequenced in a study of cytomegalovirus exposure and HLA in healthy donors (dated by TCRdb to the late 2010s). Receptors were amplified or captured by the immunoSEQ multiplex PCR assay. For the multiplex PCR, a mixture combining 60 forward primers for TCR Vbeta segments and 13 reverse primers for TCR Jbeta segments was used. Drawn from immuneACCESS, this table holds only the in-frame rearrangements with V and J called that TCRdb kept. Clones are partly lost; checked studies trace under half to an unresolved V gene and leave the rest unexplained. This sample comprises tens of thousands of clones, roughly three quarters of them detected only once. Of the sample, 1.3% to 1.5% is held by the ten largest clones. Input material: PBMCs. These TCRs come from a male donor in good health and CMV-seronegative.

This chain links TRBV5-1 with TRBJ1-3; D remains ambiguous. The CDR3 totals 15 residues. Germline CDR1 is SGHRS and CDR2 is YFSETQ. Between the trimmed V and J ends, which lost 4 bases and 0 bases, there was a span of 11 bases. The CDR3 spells CASSAGISSGNTIYF. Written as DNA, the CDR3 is TGCGCCAGCAGCGCCGGGATTAGCTCTGGAAACACCATATATTTT.

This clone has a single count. Written as DNA, the CDR3 is TGTGCCAGCTCACCACCGGTTGGGACAGGGGGCGAAGGCTACACCTTC. Amino acids: CASSPPVGTGGEGYTF. The rearrangement uses TRBV18 and TRBJ1-2, with TRBD1 matching over 12 bases. Germline V gene data show CDR1 as KGHSH and CDR2 as LQKENI. CDR3 length equals 16 residues. The V and J ends lost 0 bases and 8 bases, in that order; junction bases with no gene match: 7.

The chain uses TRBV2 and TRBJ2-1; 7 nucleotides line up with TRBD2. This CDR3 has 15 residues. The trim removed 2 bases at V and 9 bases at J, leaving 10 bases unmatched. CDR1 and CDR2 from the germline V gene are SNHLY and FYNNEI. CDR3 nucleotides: TGTGCCAGCAGTGAATTGGCCGGCGGCGGGGGTGAGCAGTTCTTC. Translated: CASSELAGGGGEQFF.

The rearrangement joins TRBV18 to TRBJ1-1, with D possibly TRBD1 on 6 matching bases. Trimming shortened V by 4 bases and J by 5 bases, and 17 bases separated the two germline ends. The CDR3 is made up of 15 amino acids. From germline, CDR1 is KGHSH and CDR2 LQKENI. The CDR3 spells CASSHSDSQWTEAFF. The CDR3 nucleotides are TGTGCCAGCTCACACTCGGACAGTCAGTGGACTGAAGCTTTCTTT.

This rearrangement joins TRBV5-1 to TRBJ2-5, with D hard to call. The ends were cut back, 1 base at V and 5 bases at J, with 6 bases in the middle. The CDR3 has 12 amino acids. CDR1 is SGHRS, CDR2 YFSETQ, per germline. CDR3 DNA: TGCGCCAGCAGCTTGCTCGGGGAGACCCAGTACTTC. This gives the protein CASSLLGETQYF.

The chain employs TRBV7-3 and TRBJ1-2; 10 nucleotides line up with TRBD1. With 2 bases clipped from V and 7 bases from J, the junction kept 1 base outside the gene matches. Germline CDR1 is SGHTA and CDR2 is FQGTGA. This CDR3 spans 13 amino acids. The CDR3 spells CASSLGTGVGYTF. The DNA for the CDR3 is TGTGCCAGCAGCTTAGGGACAGGGGTTGGCTACACCTTC.

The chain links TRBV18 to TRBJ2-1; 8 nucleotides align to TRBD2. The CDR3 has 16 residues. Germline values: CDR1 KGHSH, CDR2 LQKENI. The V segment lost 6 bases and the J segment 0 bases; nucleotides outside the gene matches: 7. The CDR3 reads CASSPTSGSSYNEQFF. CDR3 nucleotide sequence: TGTGCCAGCTCCCCTACTAGCGGAAGCTCCTACAATGAGCAGTTCTTC.

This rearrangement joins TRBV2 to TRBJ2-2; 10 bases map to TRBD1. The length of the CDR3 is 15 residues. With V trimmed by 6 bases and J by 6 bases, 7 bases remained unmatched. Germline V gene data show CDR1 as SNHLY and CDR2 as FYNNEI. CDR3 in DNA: TGTGCCAGCAGGGGTGGGGACAGGGGAGCCGGGGAGCTGTTTTTT. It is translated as CASRGGDRGAGELFF.

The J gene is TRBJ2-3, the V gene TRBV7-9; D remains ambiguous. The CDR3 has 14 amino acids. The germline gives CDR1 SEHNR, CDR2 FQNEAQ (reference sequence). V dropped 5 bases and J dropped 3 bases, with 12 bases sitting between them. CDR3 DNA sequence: TGTGCCAGCAGCCTGTCCCAGAGGACAGATACGCAGTATTTT. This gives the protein CASSLSQRTDTQYF. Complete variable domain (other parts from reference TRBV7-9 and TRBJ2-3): DTGVSQNPRHKITKRGQNVTFRCDPISEHNRLYWYRQTLGQGPEFLTYFQNEAQLEKSRLLSDRFSAERPKGSFSTLEIQRTEQGDSAMYLCASSLSQRTDTQYFGPGTRLTVL.

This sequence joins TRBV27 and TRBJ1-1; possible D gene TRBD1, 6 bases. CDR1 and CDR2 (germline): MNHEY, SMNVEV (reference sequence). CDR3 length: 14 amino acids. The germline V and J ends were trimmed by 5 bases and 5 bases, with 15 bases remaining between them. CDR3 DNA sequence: TGTGCCAGCAGTCTGGGGGCCGAGTTTACTGAAGCTTTCTTT. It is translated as CASSLGAEFTEAFF.

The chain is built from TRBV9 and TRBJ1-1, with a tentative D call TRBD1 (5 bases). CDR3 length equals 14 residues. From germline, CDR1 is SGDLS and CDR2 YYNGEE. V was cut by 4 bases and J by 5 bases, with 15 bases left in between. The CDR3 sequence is CASSPGGGGTEAFF. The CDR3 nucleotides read TGTGCCAGCAGCCCCGGGGGGGGTGGGACTGAAGCTTTCTTT.

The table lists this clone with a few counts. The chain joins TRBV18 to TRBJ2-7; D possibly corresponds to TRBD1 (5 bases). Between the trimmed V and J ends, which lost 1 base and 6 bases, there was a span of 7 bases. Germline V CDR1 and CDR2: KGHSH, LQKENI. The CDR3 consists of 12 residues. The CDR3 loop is CASSPQGSEQYF. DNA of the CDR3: TGTGCCAGCTCACCACAGGGGTCCGAGCAGTACTTC.

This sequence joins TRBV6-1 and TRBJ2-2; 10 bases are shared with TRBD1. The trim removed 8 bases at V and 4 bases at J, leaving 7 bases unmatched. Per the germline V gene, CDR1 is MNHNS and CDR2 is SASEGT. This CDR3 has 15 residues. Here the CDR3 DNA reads TGTGCCAGCCTTAGACAGGGGGCGAGCACCGGGGAGCTGTTTTTT. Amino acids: CASLRQGASTGELFF.

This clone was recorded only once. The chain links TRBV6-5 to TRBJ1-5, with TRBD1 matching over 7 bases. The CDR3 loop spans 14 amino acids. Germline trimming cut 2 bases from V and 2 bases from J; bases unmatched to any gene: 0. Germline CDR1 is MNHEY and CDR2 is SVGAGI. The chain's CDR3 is CASSYGTGNQPQHF. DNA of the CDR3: TGTGCCAGCAGTTACGGGACAGGCAATCAGCCCCAGCATTTT.

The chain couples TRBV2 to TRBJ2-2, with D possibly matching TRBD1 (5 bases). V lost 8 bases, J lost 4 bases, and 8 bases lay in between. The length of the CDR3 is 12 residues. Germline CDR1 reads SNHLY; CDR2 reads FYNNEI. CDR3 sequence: CASGQFTGELFF. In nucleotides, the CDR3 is TGTGCCAGCGGACAATTCACCGGGGAGCTGTTTTTT.

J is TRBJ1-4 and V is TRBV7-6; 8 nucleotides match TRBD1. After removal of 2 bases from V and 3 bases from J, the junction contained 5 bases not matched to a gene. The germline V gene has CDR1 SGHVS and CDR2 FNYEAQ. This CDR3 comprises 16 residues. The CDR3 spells CASSLYGQGPNEKLFF. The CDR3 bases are TGTGCCAGCAGCTTATACGGACAGGGCCCTAATGAAAAACTGTTTTTT.

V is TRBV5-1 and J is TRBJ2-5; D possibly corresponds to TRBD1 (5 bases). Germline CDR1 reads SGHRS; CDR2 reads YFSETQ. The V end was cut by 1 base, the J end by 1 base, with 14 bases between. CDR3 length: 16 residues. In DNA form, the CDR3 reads TGCGCCAGCAGCTTGCTTCAGGGATTCAGCCAAGAGACCCAGTACTTC. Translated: CASSLLQGFSQETQYF.

CDR3 in DNA: TGTGCCAGCAGCTTGACAGGGGGCTATGGCTACACCTTC. As protein: CASSLTGGYGYTF. The genes are TRBV11-3 and TRBJ1-2; 9 nucleotides line up with TRBD1. The length of the CDR3 is 13 residues. J gave up 4 bases and V 3 bases, and 0 bases lay outside the gene matches. CDR1 SGHNT and CDR2 YENEEA come from the germline V gene.

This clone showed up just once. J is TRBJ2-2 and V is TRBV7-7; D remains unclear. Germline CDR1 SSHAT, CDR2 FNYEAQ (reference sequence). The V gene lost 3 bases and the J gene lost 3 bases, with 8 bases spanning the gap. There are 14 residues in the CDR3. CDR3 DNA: TGTGCCAGCAGCTTGACACGGCACACCGGGGAGCTGTTTTTT. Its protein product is CASSLTRHTGELFF. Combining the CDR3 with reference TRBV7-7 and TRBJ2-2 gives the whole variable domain GAGVSQSPRYKVTKRGQDVTLRCDPISSHATLYWYQQALGQGPEFLTYFNYEAQPDKSGLPSDRFSAERPEGSISTLTIQRTEQRDSAMYRCASSLTRHTGELFFGEGSRLTVL.

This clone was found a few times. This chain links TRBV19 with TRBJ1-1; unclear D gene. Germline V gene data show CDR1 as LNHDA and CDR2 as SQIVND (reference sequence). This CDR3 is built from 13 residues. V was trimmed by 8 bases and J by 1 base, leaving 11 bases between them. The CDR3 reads CASQRGGNTEAFF. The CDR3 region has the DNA TGTGCCAGTCAACGGGGAGGGAACACTGAAGCTTTCTTT.

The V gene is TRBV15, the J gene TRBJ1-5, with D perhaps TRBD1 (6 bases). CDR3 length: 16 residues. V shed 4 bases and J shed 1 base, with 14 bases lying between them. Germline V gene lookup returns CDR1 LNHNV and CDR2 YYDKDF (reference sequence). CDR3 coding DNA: TGTGCCACCAGCAAGGGTGGGAGGGGGAGCAATCAGCCCCAGCATTTT. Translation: CATSKGGRGSNQPQHF.

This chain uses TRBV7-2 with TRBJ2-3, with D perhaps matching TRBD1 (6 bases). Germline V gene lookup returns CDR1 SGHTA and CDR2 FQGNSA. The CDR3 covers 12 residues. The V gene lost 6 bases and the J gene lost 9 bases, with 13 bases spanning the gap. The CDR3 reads CASRYPGDTQYF. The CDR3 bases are TGTGCCAGCAGATATCCAGGGGACACGCAGTATTTT.

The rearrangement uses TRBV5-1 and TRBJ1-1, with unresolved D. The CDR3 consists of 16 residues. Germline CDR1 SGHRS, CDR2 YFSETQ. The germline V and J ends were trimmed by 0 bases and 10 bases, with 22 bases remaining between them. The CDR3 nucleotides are TGCGCCAGCAGCTTGGGCCGTTCCGGACTCTTATTTGGAGCTTTCTTT. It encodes CASSLGRSGLLFGAFF.

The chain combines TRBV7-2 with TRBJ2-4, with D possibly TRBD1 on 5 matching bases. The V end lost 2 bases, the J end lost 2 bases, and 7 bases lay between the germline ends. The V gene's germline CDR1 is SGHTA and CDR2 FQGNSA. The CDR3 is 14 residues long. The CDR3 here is CASSLRGTKNIQYF. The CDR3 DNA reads TGTGCCAGCAGCTTAAGGGGTACCAAAAACATTCAGTACTTC.

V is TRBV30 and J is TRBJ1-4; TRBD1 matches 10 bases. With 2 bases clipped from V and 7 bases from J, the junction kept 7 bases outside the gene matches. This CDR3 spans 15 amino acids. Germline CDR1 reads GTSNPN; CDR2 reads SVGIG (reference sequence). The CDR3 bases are TGTGCCTGGAGTTTTCCGGACAGGGGGACTGAAAAACTGTTTTTT. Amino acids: CAWSFPDRGTEKLFF.

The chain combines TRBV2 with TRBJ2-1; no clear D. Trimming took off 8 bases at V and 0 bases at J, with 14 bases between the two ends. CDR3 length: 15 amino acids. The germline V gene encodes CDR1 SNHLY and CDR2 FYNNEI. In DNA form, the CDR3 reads TGTGCCAGCCACAACCGACAACTCTCCTACAATGAGCAGTTCTTC. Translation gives CASHNRQLSYNEQFF.

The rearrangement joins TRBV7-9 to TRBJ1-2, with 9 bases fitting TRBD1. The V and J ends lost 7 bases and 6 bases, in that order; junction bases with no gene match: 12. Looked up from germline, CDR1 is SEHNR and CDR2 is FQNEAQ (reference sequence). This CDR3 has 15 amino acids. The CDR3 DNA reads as TGTGCCAGCACTACGAGTTGGACAGGGGAAAATGGCTACACCTTC. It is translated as CASTTSWTGENGYTF.

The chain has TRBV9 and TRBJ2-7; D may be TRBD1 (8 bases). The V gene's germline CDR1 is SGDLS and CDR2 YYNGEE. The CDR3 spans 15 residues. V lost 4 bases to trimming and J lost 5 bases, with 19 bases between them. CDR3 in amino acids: CASSPHLQGGHEQYF. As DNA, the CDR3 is TGTGCCAGCAGCCCCCATCTACAGGGGGGGCACGAGCAGTACTTC.